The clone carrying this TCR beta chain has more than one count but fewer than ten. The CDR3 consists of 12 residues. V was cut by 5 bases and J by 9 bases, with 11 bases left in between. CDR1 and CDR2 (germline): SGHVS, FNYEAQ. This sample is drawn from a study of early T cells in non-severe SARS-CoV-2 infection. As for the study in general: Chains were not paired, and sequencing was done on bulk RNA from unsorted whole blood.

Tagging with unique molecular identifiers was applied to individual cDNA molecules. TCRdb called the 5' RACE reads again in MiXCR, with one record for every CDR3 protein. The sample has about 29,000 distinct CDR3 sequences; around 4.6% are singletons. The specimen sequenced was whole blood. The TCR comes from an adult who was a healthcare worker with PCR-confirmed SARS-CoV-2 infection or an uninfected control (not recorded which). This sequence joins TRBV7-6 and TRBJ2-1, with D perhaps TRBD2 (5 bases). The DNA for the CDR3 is TGTGCCAGCAGCATCGAAGGGAGTGAGCAGTTCTTC. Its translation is CASSIEGSEQFF.